A selection of T cell receptor beta chains follows, all from one sample in a study of early T cells in non-severe SARS-CoV-2 infection. Using its own MiXCR run on the 5' RACE reads, TCRdb lists one record per CDR3 protein. The repertoire holds around 27,000 distinct CDR3 sequences, with around 7% as singletons. Sequencing used whole blood. These TCRs come from an adult who was a healthcare worker with PCR-confirmed SARS-CoV-2 infection or an uninfected control (not recorded which). Each CDR3 is given with its conserved first and last residue. Fields, in order: D gene, V gene, J gene, clone size, CDR3 protein, CDR3 DNA. D genes are given only for firm matches. The size of a clone is reported for some rows only, either as once, few or many, or as a class for expanded clones.

D: NA
V: TRBV5-5
J: TRBJ2-2
size: many
CDR3: CASSLAYVSGELFF
DNA: TGTGCCAGCAGCTTGGCCTACGTGAGCGGGGAGCTGTTTTTT

D: TRBD2
V: TRBV5-1
J: TRBJ2-1
size: many
CDR3: CASSLAASGRAIDEQFF
DNA: TGCGCCAGCAGCTTGGCCGCTAGCGGGAGGGCCATAGATGAGCAGTTCTTC

D: NA
V: TRBV29-1
J: TRBJ1-1
size: NA
CDR3: CSVVGPWSTEAFF
DNA: TGCAGCGTTGTGGGCCCATGGTCCACTGAAGCTTTCTTT

D: NA
V: TRBV7-2
J: TRBJ2-1
size: few
CDR3: CASSLVRDNEQFF
DNA: TGTGCCAGCAGCTTAGTTCGGGACAATGAGCAGTTCTTC

D: NA
V: TRBV19
J: TRBJ1-4
size: NA
CDR3: CATRGGDATNEKLFF
DNA: TGTGCCACAAGGGGGGGAGACGCAACTAATGAAAAACTGTTTTTT

D: TRBD2
V: TRBV10-3
J: TRBJ2-2
size: many
CDR3: CAITPGLARTGELFF
DNA: TGTGCCATCACCCCGGGACTAGCGCGCACCGGGGAGCTGTTTTTT

D: NA
V: TRBV28
J: TRBJ1-4
size: many
CDR3: CASSLGATNEKLFF
DNA: TGTGCCAGCAGTTTGGGGGCAACTAATGAAAAACTGTTTTTT

D: NA
V: TRBV5-1
J: TRBJ1-3
size: many
CDR3: CASSLVATGSGNTIYF
DNA: TGCGCCAGCAGCTTGGTGGCGACAGGATCTGGAAACACCATATATTTT

D: NA
V: TRBV19
J: TRBJ2-7
size: many
CDR3: CASSSTQVAYEQYF
DNA: TGTGCCAGTAGTTCCACTCAGGTTGCCTACGAGCAGTACTTC

D: NA
V: TRBV7-2
J: TRBJ2-1
size: many
CDR3: CASSSGSGVSYNEQFF
DNA: TGTGCCAGCAGCTCAGGCTCAGGGGTCTCCTACAATGAGCAGTTCTTC

D: TRBD1
V: TRBV10-3
J: TRBJ1-6
size: many
CDR3: CAIGGQGGSPLHF
DNA: TGTGCCATCGGGGGACAGGGCGGTTCACCCCTCCACTTT

D: NA
V: TRBV5-1
J: TRBJ2-7
size: few
CDR3: CASSLVHLSYEQYF
DNA: TGCGCCAGCAGCTTGGTGCACCTCTCCTACGAGCAGTACTTC

D: NA
V: TRBV24-1
J: TRBJ2-3
size: many
CDR3: CATSDRLSTDTQYF
DNA: TGTGCCACCAGTGATCGATTAAGCACAGATACGCAGTATTTT

D: NA
V: TRBV20-1
J: TRBJ2-3
size: few
CDR3: CSASTGTDTQYF
DNA: TGCAGTGCTAGCACCGGTACGGATACGCAGTATTTT

D: NA
V: TRBV10-3
J: TRBJ2-7
size: many
CDR3: CAISEPGYTYEQYF
DNA: TGTGCCATCAGTGAGCCTGGGTACACCTACGAGCAGTACTTC

D: TRBD2
V: TRBV19
J: TRBJ2-3
size: few
CDR3: CASSSLAGVTDTQYF
DNA: TGTGCCAGTAGTTCCTTAGCGGGAGTCACAGATACGCAGTATTTT

D: NA
V: TRBV4-1
J: TRBJ1-1
size: many
CDR3: CASSHRTRGEAVTEAFF
DNA: TGCGCCAGCAGCCATCGCACGCGGGGGGAGGCGGTCACTGAAGCTTTCTTT

D: NA
V: TRBV5-6
J: TRBJ2-3
size: few
CDR3: CASSLFGGGTDTQYF
DNA: TGTGCCAGCAGCTTGTTTGGGGGCGGCACAGATACGCAGTATTTT

D: NA
V: TRBV2
J: TRBJ2-7
size: NA
CDR3: CASRATDRITNEQYF
DNA: TGTGCCAGCAGAGCCACTGACAGAATCACTAACGAGCAGTACTTC

D: NA
V: TRBV19
J: TRBJ1-5
size: many
CDR3: CASSIGQANKEPQHF
DNA: TGTGCCAGTAGTATAGGTCAGGCCAATAAGGAGCCCCAGCATTTT

D: TRBD1
V: TRBV20-1
J: TRBJ2-7
size: many
CDR3: CSAGDRDGEQYF
DNA: TGCAGTGCTGGGGACAGGGATGGGGAGCAGTACTTC

D: TRBD1
V: TRBV12-3/TRBV12-4
J: TRBJ2-5
size: few
CDR3: CASGRGLKETQYF
DNA: TGTGCCAGCGGCAGGGGGTTGAAGGAGACCCAGTACTTC

D: TRBD1
V: TRBV29-1
J: TRBJ2-7
size: many
CDR3: CSVRQGGDRNEQYF
DNA: TGCAGCGTGCGACAGGGGGGAGATCGAAACGAGCAGTACTTC

D: NA
V: TRBV28
J: TRBJ2-5
size: many
CDR3: CASSPISADLRREAQYF
DNA: TGTGCCAGCAGTCCCATCTCAGCGGACTTGAGAAGAGAGGCCCAGTACTTC

D: NA
V: TRBV14
J: TRBJ2-3
size: many
CDR3: CASSSTRTDTQYF
DNA: TGTGCCAGCAGCTCTACTCGCACAGATACGCAGTATTTT

D: NA
V: TRBV7-9
J: TRBJ2-3
size: many
CDR3: CASSLGTEYTQYF
DNA: TGTGCCAGCAGCTTAGGGACAGAGTATACGCAGTATTTT

D: NA
V: TRBV10-3
J: TRBJ2-7
size: many
CDR3: CAISGVGSYEQYF
DNA: TGTGCCATCAGTGGGGTCGGATCATACGAGCAGTACTTC

D: NA
V: TRBV21-1
J: TRBJ1-1
size: many
CDR3: CASRGANTEAFF
DNA: TGTGCCAGCAGGGGAGCAAACACTGAAGCTTTCTTT

D: NA
V: TRBV20-1
J: TRBJ2-7
size: NA
CDR3: CSARSYGGHYEQYF
DNA: TGCAGTGCTAGATCCTACGGTGGACACTACGAGCAGTACTTC

D: TRBD2
V: TRBV10-2
J: TRBJ2-3
size: NA
CDR3: CASCDLPSGTASTDTQYF
DNA: TGCGCCAGCTGTGATCTTCCTAGCGGCACAGCTAGCACAGATACGCAGTATTTT

D: TRBD1
V: TRBV30
J: TRBJ2-3
size: many
CDR3: CAWTPGDRGTDTQYF
DNA: TGTGCCTGGACCCCCGGGGACAGGGGCACAGATACGCAGTATTTT

D: NA
V: TRBV10-3
J: TRBJ2-1
size: NA
CDR3: CAISGNRGGNEQFF
DNA: TGTGCCATCAGTGGCAACAGGGGGGGCAATGAGCAGTTCTTC

D: NA
V: TRBV9
J: TRBJ2-1
size: many
CDR3: CASSVIGANEQFF
DNA: TGTGCCAGCAGCGTGATAGGGGCCAATGAGCAGTTCTTC

D: NA
V: TRBV29-1
J: TRBJ2-7
size: NA
CDR3: CSVDGASGEQYF
DNA: TGCAGCGTTGATGGGGCTTCGGGCGAGCAGTACTTC

D: NA
V: TRBV19
J: TRBJ2-2
size: many
CDR3: CASSIPTGTYTGELFF
DNA: TGTGCCAGTAGTATACCAACGGGAACCTACACCGGGGAGCTGTTTTTT

D: NA
V: TRBV6-2/TRBV6-3
J: TRBJ2-7
size: few
CDR3: CASSYLVGYEQYF
DNA: TGTGCCAGCAGTTACCTAGTCGGCTACGAGCAGTACTTC

D: NA
V: TRBV20-1
J: TRBJ2-7
size: NA
CDR3: CSASGIDPYEQYF
DNA: TGCAGTGCTAGCGGGATAGACCCGTACGAGCAGTACTTC

D: TRBD1
V: TRBV10-3
J: TRBJ1-1
size: many
CDR3: CAIGQGRTSSSGNTEAFF
DNA: TGTGCCATTGGACAGGGACGAACTTCCTCCTCGGGGAACACTGAAGCTTTCTTT

D: NA
V: TRBV11-3
J: TRBJ1-6
size: many
CDR3: CASSPPRRDTTYNSPLHF
DNA: TGTGCCAGCAGCCCCCCCCGCAGGGATACCACCTATAATTCACCCCTCCACTTT

D: NA
V: TRBV11-2
J: TRBJ2-3
size: few
CDR3: CASSRGLISSTDTQYF
DNA: TGTGCCAGCAGCCGTGGACTAATCTCTAGCACAGATACGCAGTATTTT

D: NA
V: TRBV12-3/TRBV12-4
J: TRBJ2-7
size: many
CDR3: CASSSGGLGYEQYF
DNA: TGTGCCAGCAGTTCAGGCGGTTTGGGCTACGAGCAGTACTTC

D: TRBD2
V: TRBV11-2
J: TRBJ2-1
size: many
CDR3: CASSQTSGNYNEQFF
DNA: TGTGCCAGCAGCCAGACTAGCGGGAACTACAATGAGCAGTTCTTC

D: TRBD2
V: TRBV19
J: TRBJ2-5
size: many
CDR3: CASNSGGEQETQYF
DNA: TGTGCTTCAAATAGCGGGGGCGAACAAGAGACCCAGTACTTC

D: TRBD1
V: TRBV10-3
J: TRBJ1-1
size: many
CDR3: CAISTGVEAFF
DNA: TGTGCCATCAGTACAGGGGTAGAAGCTTTCTTT

D: NA
V: TRBV12-3/TRBV12-4
J: TRBJ2-5
size: many
CDR3: CASSLLNAGQETQYF
DNA: TGTGCCAGCAGTTTATTAAACGCAGGCCAAGAGACCCAGTACTTC

D: NA
V: TRBV27
J: TRBJ2-7
size: many
CDR3: CASSLVQAPHGSQYF
DNA: TGTGCCAGCAGTTTAGTGCAGGCGCCCCACGGGTCGCAGTACTTC

D: TRBD2
V: TRBV4-1
J: TRBJ2-5
size: NA
CDR3: CASSQAGLAGGTQYF
DNA: TGCGCCAGCAGCCAAGCCGGACTAGCGGGAGGGACCCAGTACTTC

D: NA
V: TRBV11-1
J: TRBJ2-3
size: many
CDR3: CASSSPDGPDTQYF
DNA: TGTGCCAGCAGCTCCCCGGACGGACCAGATACGCAGTATTTT

D: NA
V: TRBV7-9
J: TRBJ2-6
size: once
CDR3: CVSSPQSPGGANVLTF
DNA: TGTGTCAGCAGCCCACAAAGCCCGGGAGGGGCCAACGTCCTGACTTTC

D: TRBD1
V: TRBV7-9
J: TRBJ2-5
size: NA
CDR3: CASSSDRGGETQYF
DNA: TGTGCCAGCAGCTCTGACAGGGGGGGAGAGACCCAGTACTTC